This TCR beta chain was identified during a study of cytomegalovirus exposure and HLA in healthy donors. The PCR contained 60 Vbeta and 13 Jbeta primers. Some clones are missing from TCRdb's copy, which holds only in-frame ones; the method was immunoSEQ multiplex PCR. The sample contains around 92,000 clones, 81% of which appear only once. V gave up 10 bases and J gave up 8 bases, with 7 bases separating them. Germline values: CDR1 SGHRS, CDR2 YFSETQ. The length of the CDR3 is 9 residues. Of note for this clone: Antigen unknown.

Study-wide results and caveats: Exclusion applied to some V segments, including TRBV6-2 and TRBV6-3, as they were indistinguishable.

Input material: PBMCs. J is TRBJ2-4 and V is TRBV5-1; no reliable D call. The sequence derives from a girl aged 2 to 10 in good health and CMV-seropositive. In DNA form, the CDR3 reads TGCGCCCCCATAGACATTCAGTACTTC. Amino acids: CAPIDIQYF.